The clone carrying this TCR beta chain was observed a handful of times. Its target is not known. This sample stems from a study of cytomegalovirus exposure and HLA in healthy donors. The wider study: T cells numbering approximately 170 million yielded more than 95 million unique TCR beta sequences in an earlier analysis. Findings and limits, study-wide: Available immune exposure information was restricted to CMV serostatus only.

Primers: 60 Vbeta forward and 13 Jbeta reverse. TCRdb's copy holds only in-frame clones and misses some; the assay was immunoSEQ multiplex PCR. The top ten clones hold 0.6% to 0.7% of a sample with approximately 220,000 clones, over 60% of them seen once. The sequenced material came from PBMCs. The TCR comes from a man aged 18 to 30 in good health and CMV-seronegative.

The chain's CDR3 is CASSERGGYGNEQFF. DNA for the CDR3: TGTGCCAGCAGTGAACGGGGAGGGTATGGCAATGAGCAGTTCTTC. The V and J genes are TRBV25-1 and TRBJ2-1, with 7 bases matching TRBD2. Germline V lookup: CDR1 MGHDK, CDR2 SYGVNS. Germline trimming cut 2 bases from V and 6 bases from J; bases unmatched to any gene: 7. The CDR3 runs to 15 residues.